These 18 T cell receptor beta chains share one sample of origin, sequenced in a study of cytomegalovirus exposure and HLA in healthy donors. Researchers ran the PCR with 60 Vbeta and 13 Jbeta primers. Profiled with immunoSEQ multiplex PCR; TCRdb holds only in-frame clones, not every one. The sample records around 150,000 clones, 65% to 90% being singletons. Sequenced input: PBMCs. The receptors here all came from a human donor in good health.

The chain links TRBV4-3 to TRBJ1-2, with D unresolved. Germline loops: CDR1 LGHNA, CDR2 YSLEER. V was shortened by 0 bases and J by 7 bases, with 21 bases between the two germline ends. The CDR3 is made up of 17 amino acids. CDR3 region: CASSQDLRRVIEGGYTF. The CDR3 nucleotides are TGCGCCAGCAGCCAAGATCTAAGGCGGGTCATAGAGGGTGGCTACACCTTC.

The gene calls are TRBV11-1 and TRBJ2-4, with D unclear. Germline-derived CDR1 and CDR2 are SGHAT and FQDESV (reference sequence). The CDR3 is 17 amino acids. V shed 1 base and J shed 0 bases, with 13 bases lying between them. The CDR3 DNA follows: TGTGCCAGCAGCTTAGGGAACACACTAATAGCCAAAAACATTCAGTACTTC. Translating gives CASSLGNTLIAKNIQYF.

The chain links TRBV7-8 to TRBJ1-2, with D possibly TRBD1 on 5 matching bases. The V gene's germline CDR1 is SGHVS and CDR2 FQNEAQ. The CDR3 contains 13 residues. Trimming removed 2 bases at V and 5 bases at J, with 9 bases between. The CDR3 nucleotides read TGTGCCAGCAGCTTACCAGGGACTTATGGCTACACCTTC. This gives the protein CASSLPGTYGYTF. Drawing the rest from reference TRBV7-8 and TRBJ1-2, the complete variable domain is GAGVSQSPRYKVAKRGQDVALRCDPISGHVSLFWYQQALGQGPEFLTYFQNEAQLDKSGLPSDRFFAERPEGSVSTLKIQRTQQEDSAVYLCASSLPGTYGYTFGSGTRLTVV.

This rearrangement joins TRBV9 to TRBJ1-1; D not certain. The V end lost 0 bases, the J end lost 3 bases, and 6 bases lay between the germline ends. This CDR3 comprises 13 residues. In germline, CDR1 is SGDLS, CDR2 YYNGEE. CDR3 sequence reads: CASSVDSYTEAFF. CDR3 nucleotide sequence: TGTGCCAGCAGCGTAGACAGTTACACTGAAGCTTTCTTT.

J is TRBJ2-7 and V is TRBV9; 9 bases line up with TRBD1. CDR1 is SGDLS and CDR2 is YYNGEE in the germline V gene. V shed 4 bases and J 5 bases; nucleotides not matched to a gene: 7. CDR3 length: 14 residues. The CDR3, as DNA: TGTGCCAGCAGCAGGGGACAGGGTGGACACGAGCAGTACTTC. Its translation: CASSRGQGGHEQYF.

V and J are TRBV4-1 and TRBJ1-3, with D unclear. Germline V gives CDR1 MGHRA, CDR2 YSYEKL. V lost 4 bases and J 1 base, leaving 11 bases between the germline ends. The CDR3 runs 15 residues. For the CDR3, the DNA is TGCGCCAGCAGCCGCCCGGAGGGTTCTGGAAACACCATATATTTT. Its protein product is CASSRPEGSGNTIYF.

J is TRBJ2-3 and V is TRBV4-1, with TRBD1 identical over 9 bases. The CDR3 is 14 amino acids. In germline, CDR1 is MGHRA, CDR2 YSYEKL. J lost 3 bases, V lost 4 bases, and 2 bases had no gene match. CDR3 residues: CASSPGQGTDTQYF. CDR3 nucleotides: TGCGCCAGCAGCCCCGGACAGGGGACAGATACGCAGTATTTT.

This chain uses TRBV7-2 with TRBJ2-7, with D unresolved. Germline V gives CDR1 SGHTA, CDR2 FQGNSA. V shed 1 base and J shed 4 bases, with 14 bases lying between them. The CDR3 spans 15 residues. The DNA for the CDR3 is TGTGCCAGCAGCTTAGGCCAACTACCTTTATACGAGCAGTACTTC. This encodes CASSLGQLPLYEQYF.

The chain uses TRBV7-9 and TRBJ2-1; TRBD2 aligns across 8 bases. CDR3 length equals 16 residues. Germline values: CDR1 SEHNR, CDR2 FQNEAQ (reference sequence). J was trimmed by 7 bases and V by 6 bases; bases with no gene match: 14. CDR3 sequence reads: CASRPPLAGGGNEQFF. The CDR3, as DNA: TGTGCCAGCAGGCCGCCGTTGGCGGGGGGCGGGAATGAGCAGTTCTTC.

The chain combines TRBV6-1 with TRBJ1-1; D uncertain. The CDR3 runs 14 residues. Germline CDR1 is MNHNS and CDR2 is SASEGT. Between the trimmed V and J ends, which lost 0 bases and 6 bases, there was a span of 11 bases. In DNA form, the CDR3 reads TGTGCCAGCAGTGAAGCCGGCTGGGGAGCTGAAGCTTTCTTT. As protein: CASSEAGWGAEAFF.

The chain employs TRBV25-1 and TRBJ1-6, with D maybe TRBD1 (5 bases). The germline gives CDR1 MGHDK, CDR2 SYGVNS. Trimming removed 0 bases from V and 6 bases from J, with 15 bases in between. The length of the CDR3 is 17 residues. The CDR3 nucleotides read TGTGCCAGCAGTGAATATGGGGTATCGACAGCTAATTCACCCCTCCACTTT. This gives the protein CASSEYGVSTANSPLHF.

The chain links TRBV5-1 to TRBJ2-7; no reliable D call. The CDR3 sequence is 13 residues long. CDR1 and CDR2 (germline): SGHRS, YFSETQ. Trimming removed 7 bases from V and 0 bases from J, with 11 bases in between. CDR3 nucleotides: TGCGCCAGCGGTTATACAGCCTCCTACGAGCAGTACTTC. This gives the protein CASGYTASYEQYF.

Of note for this clone: No DNA is shown, since the ends of the CDR3 on it are uncertain; the CDR3 is the one TCRdb lists. This sequence joins TRBV20-1 and TRBJ2-2; TRBD2, the table's D call, lacks a check against the DNA. The CDR3 is 11 residues long, ends included. The germline V gene encodes CDR1 DFQATT and CDR2 SNEGSKA (reference sequence). The CDR3 protein is CSARRAGELFF.

This clone was seen more than once but under ten times. The V call is TRBV25-1, the J call TRBJ1-6; 7 bases line up with TRBD1. The trim removed 8 bases at V and 6 bases at J, leaving 7 bases unmatched. Germline-derived CDR1 and CDR2 are MGHDK and SYGVNS. This CDR3 contains 14 residues. The CDR3 DNA is TGTGCCAGCGGCCGACAGGGCGTTAATTCACCCCTCCACTTT. It yields the protein CASGRQGVNSPLHF.

The chain carries TRBV7-8 and TRBJ2-7; the D gene is possibly TRBD1 (5 bases). Between the trimmed V and J ends, which lost 5 bases and 12 bases, there was a span of 20 bases. The germline gives CDR1 SGHVS, CDR2 FQNEAQ. The CDR3 consists of 13 residues. CDR3 in amino acids: CASSPSDLGVPYF. CDR3 DNA sequence: TGTGCCAGCAGCCCATCTGACTTAGGGGTCCCGTACTTC.

The chain combines TRBV4-1 with TRBJ1-2, with a tentative D call TRBD1 (5 bases). CDR3 length: 15 residues. Germline CDR1 is MGHRA and CDR2 is YSYEKL. Trimming shortened V by 0 bases and J by 2 bases, and 10 bases separated the two germline ends. For the CDR3, the DNA is TGCGCCAGCAGCCAAGATACCCCAGGGAACTATGGCTACACCTTC. Protein product: CASSQDTPGNYGYTF.

This clone has more than one count but fewer than ten. This chain links TRBV7-9 with TRBJ1-4, with TRBD1 as a possible D gene (5 bases). V lost 5 bases and J lost 8, with 12 bases in between. The CDR3 runs 13 residues. The germline CDR1 and CDR2 sequences are SEHNR and FQNEAQ (reference sequence). The CDR3 DNA sequence: TGTGCCAGCAGCCGGCAGGGTGGAGAAAAACTGTTTTTT. Amino acids: CASSRQGGEKLFF. Looking up the rest from reference TRBV7-9 and TRBJ1-4 gives the full variable domain: DTGVSQNPRHKITKRGQNVTFRCDPISEHNRLYWYRQTLGQGPEFLTYFQNEAQLEKSRLLSDRFSAERPKGSFSTLEIQRTEQGDSAMYLCASSRQGGEKLFFGSGTQLSVL.

This clone was seen a few times. The chain employs TRBV5-6 and TRBJ2-3; no clear D. Germline CDR1 reads SGHDT; CDR2 reads YYEEEE. Trimming removed 5 bases from V and 1 base from J, with 8 bases in between. The CDR3 totals 13 residues. The CDR3 DNA sequence: TGTGCCAGCAGTTTCCTCGGCACAGATACGCAGTATTTT. Its protein is CASSFLGTDTQYF.